The 27 T cell receptor beta chains listed next were all sequenced from one sample in a study of shared clonotypes between healthy human individuals. TCRdb keeps only in-frame clones here, not all; method: immunoSEQ multiplex PCR. Among about 2.2 million clones listed, roughly 91% were seen once. CD8 cells classed as naive were CD45RO-negative and positively selected for CCR7, excluding terminally differentiated effector memory CD45RA+ cells. Material for sequencing was naive CD8+ T cells from PBMCs. The source is a man aged 18-30 years in good health. Some clones in this sample may be carry-over from other donors' samples.

The chain is built from TRBV4-2 and TRBJ1-1; D gene ambiguous. CDR1 and CDR2 from the germline V gene are LGHNA and YNFKEQ. CDR3 length: 13 residues. Trimming removed 1 base at V and 6 bases at J, with 9 bases between. The CDR3 loop is CASSQVVTAEAFF. The CDR3 nucleotides are TGTGCCAGCAGCCAAGTGGTGACGGCTGAAGCTTTCTTT.

The rearrangement links TRBV7-9 to TRBJ2-3, with D possibly matching TRBD2 (6 bases). V was shortened by 7 bases and J by 0 bases, with 17 bases between the two germline ends. CDR3 length: 16 amino acids. Germline loops: CDR1 SEHNR, CDR2 FQNEAQ (reference sequence). CDR3 nucleotide sequence: TGTGCCAGCAACCTCCCGGGGGACCCCAGCACAGATACGCAGTATTTT. This encodes CASNLPGDPSTDTQYF.

The CDR3 reads CSVEGVLVDRRGYTF. The CDR3 DNA sequence: TGCAGCGTTGAAGGGGTCTTGGTGGACAGGCGAGGCTACACCTTC. The V gene is TRBV29-1, the J gene TRBJ1-2; 7 bases are a match to TRBD1. CDR3 length equals 15 residues. The ends lost 1 base at V and 8 bases at J; junction bases unmatched: 13. Germline values: CDR1 SQVTM, CDR2 ANQGSEA. Together with reference TRBV29-1 and TRBJ1-2, the CDR3 gives the full variable domain: SAVISQKPSRDICQRGTSLTIQCQVDSQVTMMFWYRQQPGQSLTLIATANQGSEATYESGFVIDKFPISRPNLTFSTLTVSNMSPEDSSIYLCSVEGVLVDRRGYTFGSGTRLTVV.

The chain recombines TRBV15 with TRBJ1-2; D is perhaps TRBD1 (5 bases). The V end was cut by 2 bases, the J end by 4 bases, with 20 bases between. Germline CDR1 reads LNHNV; CDR2 reads YYDKDF (reference sequence). The CDR3 loop spans 17 amino acids. The CDR3 loop is CATSRNHNLGQLYGYTF. As DNA, the CDR3 is TGTGCCACCAGCAGAAACCACAATCTGGGGCAACTCTATGGCTACACCTTC. The whole variable domain, filled in from reference TRBV15 and TRBJ1-2, reads DAMVIQNPRYQVTQFGKPVTLSCSQTLNHNVMYWYQQKSSQAPKLLFHYYDKDFNNEADTPDNFQSRRPNTSFCFLDIRSPGLGDTAMYLCATSRNHNLGQLYGYTFGSGTRLTVV.

The chain links TRBV27 to TRBJ2-7; a weak D match, TRBD1 (5 bases). This CDR3 comprises 13 residues. Trimming shortened V by 3 bases and J by 10 bases, and 16 bases separated the two germline ends. From germline, CDR1 is MNHEY and CDR2 SMNVEV (reference sequence). The CDR3 here is CASSFKGPGQQYF. CDR3 sequence (DNA): TGTGCCAGCAGTTTTAAGGGTCCAGGACAACAGTACTTC.

The rearrangement joins TRBV5-6 to TRBJ2-7, with TRBD1 matching 10 bases. Germline V gives CDR1 SGHDT, CDR2 YYEEEE. This CDR3 is built from 14 residues. V gave up 4 bases and J gave up 6 bases; unmatched junction bases: 7. The CDR3: CASSRGTGVREQYF. CDR3 sequence (DNA): TGTGCCAGCAGCCGCGGGACAGGGGTTCGCGAGCAGTACTTC.

The chain uses TRBV11-2 and TRBJ2-7; D is perhaps TRBD2 (6 bases). Looked up from germline, CDR1 is SGHAT and CDR2 is FQNNGV. The CDR3 covers 14 residues. The V end lost 1 base, the J end lost 2 bases, and 9 bases lay between the germline ends. The CDR3 nucleotides read TGTGCCAGCAGCTTAGTGGGGGAGGCCTACGAGCAGTACTTC. Translated, it gives CASSLVGEAYEQYF. The full variable domain, with the rest looked up from reference TRBV11-2 and TRBJ2-7, is EAGVAQSPRYKIIEKRQSVAFWCNPISGHATLYWYQQILGQGPKLLIQFQNNGVVDDSQLPKDRFSAERLKGVDSTLKIQPAKLEDSAVYLCASSLVGEAYEQYFGPGTRLTVT.

This rearrangement joins TRBV9 to TRBJ1-2, with 8 bases matching TRBD1. The V segment lost 5 bases and the J segment 5 bases; nucleotides outside the gene matches: 11. Germline lookup yields CDR1 SGDLS and CDR2 YYNGEE. This CDR3 spans 15 amino acids. The CDR3 sequence: CASSIGQGPIYGYTF. CDR3 bases: TGTGCCAGCAGTATTGGACAGGGACCTATTTATGGCTACACCTTC.

This chain uses TRBV12-5 with TRBJ2-5; possibly TRBD1 or TRBD2 for D (6 bases each). Germline V CDR1 and CDR2: LGHNT, FRNRAP. CDR3 size: 13 residues. V was shortened by 5 bases and J by 3 bases, with 10 bases between the two germline ends. The CDR3 bases are TGTGCTAGTGGTGGGGGGCTCAAAGAGACCCAGTACTTC. It codes for CASGGGLKETQYF.

This clone showed up just a few times. The chain combines TRBV10-2 with TRBJ1-1; D gene uncertain. Germline-derived CDR1 and CDR2 are WSHSY and SAAADI. V lost 5 bases to trimming and J lost 1 base, with 5 bases between them. The CDR3 is made up of 12 amino acids. CDR3 residues: CASSLPNTEAFF. The CDR3 DNA follows: TGCGCCAGCAGTCTACCGAACACTGAAGCTTTCTTT.

The chain couples TRBV27 to TRBJ2-7; 10 nucleotides line up with TRBD2. Germline V gene data show CDR1 as MNHEY and CDR2 as SMNVEV (reference sequence). The length of the CDR3 is 15 residues. The V segment lost 6 bases and the J segment 5 bases; nucleotides outside the gene matches: 10. CDR3 nucleotides: TGTGCCAGCAGAGAGGGAGCGGGAGGGGCAAACGAGCAGTACTTC. Encoded protein: CASREGAGGANEQYF.

The rearrangement links TRBV30 to TRBJ2-1, with D possibly matching TRBD2 (6 bases). The germline CDR1 and CDR2 sequences are GTSNPN and SVGIG (reference sequence). This CDR3 spans 12 amino acids. V was cut by 4 bases and J by 4 bases, with 8 bases left in between. The CDR3 DNA reads TGTGCCTGGACGGCGGGGTACAATGAGCAGTTCTTC. Amino acids: CAWTAGYNEQFF.

The chain couples TRBV27 to TRBJ1-5; 9 bases agree with TRBD1. CDR3 size: 16 residues. From germline, CDR1 is MNHEY and CDR2 SMNVEV (reference sequence). Trimming took 0 bases from V and 3 from J; bases not matched to a gene: 3. The CDR3 here is CASSLSPQGANQPQHF. The DNA of the CDR3 is TGTGCCAGCAGTTTATCCCCACAGGGGGCCAATCAGCCCCAGCATTTT.

This chain uses TRBV27 with TRBJ2-7; TRBD2 agrees at 7 bases. This CDR3 comprises 14 residues. V lost 5 bases to trimming and J lost 5 bases; unmatched junction nucleotides: 9. Looked up from germline, CDR1 is MNHEY and CDR2 is SMNVEV (reference sequence). Here the CDR3 reads CASSARTRRHEQYF. The DNA for the CDR3 is TGTGCCAGCAGTGCCCGGACTAGACGGCACGAGCAGTACTTC.

The V call is TRBV5-6, the J call TRBJ2-5; no definite D call. The CDR3 extends over 12 amino acids. Trimming stripped 4 bases from V and 2 bases from J, with 6 bases between. The V gene's germline CDR1 is SGHDT and CDR2 YYEEEE. The CDR3 bases are TGTGCCAGCAGCAAAGATCAAGAGACCCAGTACTTC. As protein: CASSKDQETQYF.

This clone was observed a single time. The chain links TRBV11-2 to TRBJ2-7; TRBD2 is a possible D gene (7 bases). Trimming pared 5 bases from V and 0 bases from J, leaving 14 bases between. The V gene's germline CDR1 is SGHAT and CDR2 FQNNGV. CDR3 length: 15 amino acids. This chain's CDR3 is CASSPGGGSSYEQYF. The DNA for the CDR3 is TGTGCCAGCAGCCCGGGGGGCGGGAGCTCCTACGAGCAGTACTTC.

Worth noting for this clone: In the same sample, other DNA sequences code for this CDR3. This CDR3 is CASSPGRGTYEQYF. The DNA of the CDR3 is TGTGCCAGCAGCCCCGGTCGGGGGACCTACGAGCAGTACTTC. This rearrangement joins TRBV7-2 to TRBJ2-7; maybe TRBD2 (6 bases). With 5 bases removed from V and 2 bases from J, the gap between germline ends came to 13 bases. Germline loops: CDR1 SGHTA, CDR2 FQGNSA. The CDR3 length is 14 residues.

The chain recombines TRBV14 with TRBJ1-3; possibly TRBD1 for D (5 bases). CDR3 length equals 16 residues. Trimming left V 1 base short and J 0 bases short, with 10 bases between. The germline gives CDR1 SGHDN, CDR2 FVKESK. CDR3 DNA sequence: TGTGCCAGCAGCCAAGGGGAGGGGATCTCTGGAAACACCATATATTTT. Protein sequence: CASSQGEGISGNTIYF.

This chain links TRBV29-1 with TRBJ2-1, with 8 bases aligning to TRBD2. Looked up from germline, CDR1 is SQVTM and CDR2 is ANQGSEA. Losses at the gene ends were 7 bases for V and 5 bases for J; bases not matched to a gene: 10. This CDR3 contains 14 residues. CDR3 in DNA: TGCAGCGCTTCGGGAGGGCCTGACCACAATGAGCAGTTCTTC. Protein product: CSASGGPDHNEQFF.

The J gene is TRBJ2-7, the V gene TRBV15; D is unresolved. There are 13 residues in the CDR3. The V gene lost 4 bases and the J gene lost 2 bases, with 9 bases spanning the gap. Germline-derived CDR1 and CDR2 are LNHNV and YYDKDF (reference sequence). The CDR3: CATSMVETYEQYF. CDR3 sequence (DNA): TGTGCCACCAGCATGGTGGAAACCTACGAGCAGTACTTC.

A remark on this clone: Other DNA variants within this sample encode the same CDR3. The chain joins TRBV30 to TRBJ1-1; no clear D gene. Germline lookup yields CDR1 GTSNPN and CDR2 SVGIG (reference sequence). The germline V and J ends were trimmed by 0 bases and 1 base, with 3 bases remaining between them. The CDR3 runs 12 residues. Here the CDR3 reads CAWSVPNTEAFF. The DNA of the CDR3 is TGTGCCTGGAGTGTACCGAACACTGAAGCTTTCTTT.

This sequence joins TRBV4-1 and TRBJ1-5, with D uncertain. Germline-derived CDR1 and CDR2 are MGHRA and YSYEKL. CDR3 size: 17 residues. Trimming took off 1 base at V and 4 bases at J, with 17 bases between the two ends. The CDR3, as DNA: TGCGCCAGCAGCCAAGTTCTTCTTAGGGCAGAAAATCAGCCCCAGCATTTT. This translates into CASSQVLLRAENQPQHF.

This clone has only a few counts. The gene calls are TRBV9 and TRBJ1-2, with D uncertain. This CDR3 has 13 amino acids. Deletions cut 0 bases from V and 4 bases from J, with 7 bases between. Germline V gene sequence: CDR1 SGDLS, CDR2 YYNGEE. The DNA of the CDR3 is TGTGCCAGCAGCGTAGAGGGTTTCTATGGCTACACCTTC. Its protein product is CASSVEGFYGYTF. Looking up the rest from reference TRBV9 and TRBJ1-2 gives the full variable domain: DSGVTQTPKHLITATGQRVTLRCSPRSGDLSVYWYQQSLDQGLQFLIQYYNGEERAKGNILERFSAQQFPDLHSELNLSSLELGDSALYFCASSVEGFYGYTFGSGTRLTVV.

The chain links TRBV7-8 to TRBJ2-3; D is uncertain. The CDR3 extends over 14 amino acids. V shed 3 bases and J shed 1 base, with 8 bases lying between them. Germline values: CDR1 SGHVS, CDR2 FQNEAQ. The CDR3 bases are TGTGCCAGCAGCTTCATGACTCGCACAGATACGCAGTATTTT. Protein sequence: CASSFMTRTDTQYF.

The J gene is TRBJ2-2, the V gene TRBV7-6; D is uncertain. This CDR3 region has 15 residues. Between the trimmed V and J ends, which lost 1 base and 7 bases, there was a span of 13 bases. CDR1 is SGHVS and CDR2 is FNYEAQ in the germline V gene. The CDR3 loop reads CASSLEDRGDGELFF. In DNA, the CDR3 is TGTGCCAGCAGCTTAGAGGACCGTGGAGACGGGGAGCTGTTTTTT.

This clone was counted only a few times. Distinct nucleotide sequences in the sample also encode this CDR3. V gene TRBV27 combines with J gene TRBJ2-7; the D gene is possibly TRBD1 (5 bases). CDR3 length: 13 amino acids. The germline V gene has CDR1 MNHEY and CDR2 SMNVEV (reference sequence). V shed 5 bases and J shed 2 bases, with 10 bases lying between them. The CDR3: CASSDRGPYEQYF. The CDR3 nucleotides are TGTGCCAGCAGTGACAGAGGACCCTACGAGCAGTACTTC.

The chain is built from TRBV28 and TRBJ1-5; D unresolved. V lost 6 bases to trimming and J lost 3 bases, with 9 bases between them. The CDR3 runs to 13 residues. CDR1 MDHEN and CDR2 SYDVKM come from the germline V gene. CDR3 protein: CASRPPLNQPQHF. CDR3 sequence (DNA): TGTGCCAGCAGGCCCCCCCTCAATCAGCCCCAGCATTTT. Full variable domain (missing parts from reference TRBV28 and TRBJ1-5): DVKVTQSSRYLVKRTGEKVFLECVQDMDHENMFWYRQDPGLGLRLIYFSYDVKMKEKGDIPEGYSVSREKKERFSLILESASTNQTSMYLCASRPPLNQPQHFGDGTRLSIL.